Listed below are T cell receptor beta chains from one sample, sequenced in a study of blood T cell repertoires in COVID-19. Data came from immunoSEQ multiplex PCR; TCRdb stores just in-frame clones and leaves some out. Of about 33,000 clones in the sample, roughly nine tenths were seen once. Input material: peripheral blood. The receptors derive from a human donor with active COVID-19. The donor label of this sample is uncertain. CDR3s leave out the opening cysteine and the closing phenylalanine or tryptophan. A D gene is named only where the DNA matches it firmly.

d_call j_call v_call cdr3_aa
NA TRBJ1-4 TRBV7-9 ASSGDTDEKLF
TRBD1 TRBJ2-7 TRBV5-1 ASSLTQGASREQY
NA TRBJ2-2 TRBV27 ASSLDTGELF
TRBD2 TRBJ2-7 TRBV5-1 ASSSRRGGDEQY
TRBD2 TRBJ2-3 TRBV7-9 ASNPSGGVTDTQY
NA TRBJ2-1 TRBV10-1 ASRSCGSYNEQF
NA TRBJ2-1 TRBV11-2 ASSLDLGQSRHYNEQF
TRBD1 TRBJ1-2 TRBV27 ASSKIGTGEGYT
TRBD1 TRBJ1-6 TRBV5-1 ASSLGTGQNSPLH
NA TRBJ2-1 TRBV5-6 ASSFQRLARLINEQF
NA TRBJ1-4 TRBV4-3 ASSQDILREKLF
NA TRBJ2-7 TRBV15 ATSLRLSSTEQY
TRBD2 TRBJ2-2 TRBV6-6 ASSQPGLAGVSANTGELF
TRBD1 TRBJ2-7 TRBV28 ASSLITRTGLSYEQY
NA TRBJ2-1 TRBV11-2 ASSLGASASEQF
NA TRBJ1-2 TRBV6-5 ASSYTANNYGYT
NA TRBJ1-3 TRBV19 ASIPRGITGNTIY
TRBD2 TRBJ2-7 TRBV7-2 ASSLAERGAYEQY
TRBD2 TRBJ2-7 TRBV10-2 ASLNKGGLAGGRDSYEQY
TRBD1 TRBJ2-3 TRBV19 ASRTGQGYTDTQY
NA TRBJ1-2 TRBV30 AWSVLPAGAGEYGYT
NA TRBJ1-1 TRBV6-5 ACLRRGEAF
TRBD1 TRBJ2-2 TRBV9 ASSPRDRATGELF
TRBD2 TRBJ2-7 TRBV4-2 ASSHRSGGAYEQY
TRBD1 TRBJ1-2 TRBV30 AWSSGTGWSYGYT
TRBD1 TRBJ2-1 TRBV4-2 ASSQEQGASYNEQF
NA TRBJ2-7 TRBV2 ASSGDSYEQY
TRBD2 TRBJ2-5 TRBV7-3 ASSLGTSGQETQY
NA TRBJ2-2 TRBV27 ASSFSGGELF